This T cell receptor (beta chain) was documented in a study of cytomegalovirus exposure and HLA in healthy donors. Across the whole study: Samples from HLA-typed donors yielded about 86 million unique TCRs in an early data release. Overall study results and limits: Most TCR sequences were seen very rarely across donors, but some public TCRs occurred in many.

Germline loops: CDR1 LNHDA, CDR2 SQIVND (reference sequence). J gave up 4 bases and V 8 bases, and 4 bases lay outside the gene matches. The CDR3 runs to 12 residues. The PCR was carried out with 60 Vbeta primers and 13 Jbeta primers. The method was immunoSEQ multiplex PCR; TCRdb's version includes in-frame clones alone and lacks a portion of them. The table records some 90,000 clones, around three quarters of them present only once. Worth noting for this clone: Its matching antigen is unknown.

Sequencing was done on a sample of PBMCs. The chain is built from TRBV19 and TRBJ2-7; 8 nucleotides line up with TRBD2. The receptor was derived from a man aged 40-49 years in good health and CMV-seronegative. In nucleotides, the CDR3 is TGTGCCAGTTCCGGGGGGGAGTACGAGCAGTACTTC. Amino acid sequence: CASSGGEYEQYF.